A selection of T cell receptor beta chains follows, all from one sample in a study of blood T cells in healthy people across ages. TCRdb re-derived calls from the 5' RACE reads in MiXCR, one entry per CDR3 protein. The table has around 970,000 distinct CDR3 sequences, roughly 51% seen once; the top ten hold about 22%. The sequencing sample was made of blood. These receptors were collected from a woman aged 60 to 75 in good health. CDR3s include the opening cysteine and the closing phenylalanine or tryptophan. The D gene is left open where the match is weak. Only some rows state a clone size, as once, few, many or a class for expanded clones.

d_gene	abundance	v_gene	j_gene	CDR3aa	CDR3nt
TRBD1	.	TRBV29-1	TRBJ2-7	CSVGGTDFYEQYF	TGCAGCGTTGGTGGGACAGACTTCTACGAGCAGTACTTC
.	.	TRBV15	TRBJ2-3	CATGPLGRPAGTQYF	TGTGCCACCGGACCTCTTGGCCGGCCGGCGGGTACGCAGTATTTT
TRBD2	few	TRBV18	TRBJ2-7	CASSPGRLAGEQYF	TGTGCCAGCTCACCTGGTCGACTAGCGGGCGAGCAGTACTTC
.	.	TRBV10-3	TRBJ2-3	CAITRGGGTDTQYF	TGTGCCATCACCCGGGGAGGGGGGACAGATACGCAGTATTTT
TRBD2	.	TRBV20-1	TRBJ2-1	CSAPGLKLSCEQFF	TGCAGTGCCCCGGGACTAAAGTTATCCTGTGAGCAGTTCTTC
.	few	TRBV9	TRBJ1-5	CASSVRPSQPQHF	TGTGCCAGCAGCGTACGTCCGAGTCAGCCCCAGCATTTT
.	few	TRBV20-1	TRBJ2-3	CSARGDPATDTQYF	TGCAGTGCTAGAGGGGACCCAGCCACAGATACGCAGTATTTT
.	.	TRBV4-2	TRBJ2-5	CASSQDSGGLNEQYF	TGTGCCAGCAGCCAAGATAGTGGCGGTTTGAATGAGCAGTACTTC
TRBD2	.	TRBV4-2	TRBJ2-7	CASSQGLVIAGVDNEQYF	TGTGCCAGCAGCCAAGGTCTCGTCATAGCGGGAGTAGACAATGAGCAGTACTTC
.	.	TRBV19	TRBJ2-7	CASSYDRGDEQYF	TGTGCCAGTAGTTATGACAGAGGGGACGAGCAGTACTTC
.	.	TRBV4-1	TRBJ2-5	CASSQGGATGETQYF	TGCGCCAGCAGCCAAGGGGGGGCAACAGGGGAGACCCAGTACTTC
TRBD2	.	TRBV5-1	TRBJ2-7	CASKESGSLYEQYF	TGCGCCAGCAAAGAGAGCGGGAGCCTCTACGAGCAGTACTTC
.	once	TRBV2	TRBJ2-7	CASSEAVETDSYEQYF	TGTGCCAGCAGTGAAGCTGTCGAGACCGATTCCTACGAGCAGTACTTC
.	.	TRBV3-1	TRBJ2-7	CASSRDWWAYEQYF	TGTGCCAGCAGTAGGGACTGGTGGGCTTACGAGCAGTACTTC
TRBD2	few	TRBV10-3	TRBJ2-3	CAISEPTPSGSTDTQYF	TGTGCCATCAGTGAGCCTACTCCTAGCGGGTCTACAGATACGCAGTATTTT
.	few	TRBV29-1	TRBJ1-2	CSVEQGDGYTF	TGCAGCGTTGAACAGGGAGATGGCTACACCTTC
TRBD2	.	TRBV27	TRBJ2-7	CASRTSGGYNEQYF	TGTGCCAGCCGGACTAGCGGGGGGTACAATGAGCAGTACTTC